The clone carrying this TCR beta chain was detected once. Its antigen is not known. Time point denoted: blood at routine non-recurrence follow-up after resection. No cell sorting; template was whole RNA from tumor, lung tissue or PBMC. The study tagged each TCR cDNA molecule with a unique molecular identifier. MiXCR, run by TCRdb on the 5' RACE reads, gives a single entry per CDR3 protein. Altogether about 15,000 distinct CDR3 sequences are present, 19% being singletons, with the ten largest covering around 5.9%. This specimen belongs to a study of spatial heterogeneity in lung cancer. Whole-study findings and limits: There were more appearances of ubiquitous expanded tumor TCRs in blood at resection than at follow-up.

The germline gives CDR1 PRHDT, CDR2 FYEKMQ (reference sequence). The CDR3 consists of 13 residues. V lost 4 bases and J lost 6, with 11 bases in between. This sequence was found in a male donor with early-stage non-small cell lung cancer. The sequences come from PBMCs, collected at follow-up. This chain connects TRBV13 to TRBJ2-3; D is possibly TRBD1 (5 bases). CDR3 residues: CASSSVSGDTQYF. The CDR3 DNA is TGTGCCAGCAGCTCGGTTTCAGGGGATACGCAGTATTTT.